The 18 T cell receptor beta chains listed next were all sequenced from one sample in a study of regulatory and conventional T cells in RAG deficiency. Here immunoSEQ multiplex PCR was the method, and the copy in TCRdb shows in-frame clones only, minus some. Of 25,000 to 35,000 clones listed, nearly 95% were seen once; the top ten hold approximately 0.17%. Genomic DNA came from blood conventional CD4+ T cells gated CD25-low CD127-high. In addition, the sample was reused for a study of regulatory T cells. That report adds: Amplification used 52 TRBV primers and 13 TRBJ primers.

Sample: CD25- CD4+ T cells sorted from blood. The receptors here all came from a human donor in good health.

The chain carries TRBV7-2 and TRBJ2-3; D gene uncertain. Trimming stripped 3 bases from V and 2 bases from J, with 6 bases between. Germline V gene lookup returns CDR1 SGHTA and CDR2 FQGNSA. CDR3 length: 13 amino acids. Here the CDR3 reads CASSFPLTDTQYF. In DNA form, the CDR3 reads TGTGCCAGCAGCTTCCCCCTCACAGATACGCAGTATTTT. Looking up the rest from reference TRBV7-2 and TRBJ2-3 gives the full variable domain: GAGVSQSPSNKVTEKGKDVELRCDPISGHTALYWYRQSLGQGLEFLIYFQGNSAPDKSGLPSDRFSAERTGGSVSTLTIQRTQQEDSAVYLCASSFPLTDTQYFGPGTRLTVL.

The chain uses TRBV19 and TRBJ2-2; D might be TRBD1 (5 bases). This CDR3 has 13 residues. CDR1 is LNHDA, CDR2 SQIVND, per germline (reference sequence). The V and J ends lost 6 bases and 6 bases respectively, with 11 bases between them. This CDR3 reads CASRTIRAGELFF. The CDR3 DNA follows: TGTGCCAGTAGGACGATCAGGGCCGGGGAGCTGTTTTTT. The entire variable domain, with the rest obtained from reference TRBV19 and TRBJ2-2, is as follows: DGGITQSPKYLFRKEGQNVTLSCEQNLNHDAMYWYRQDPGQGLRLIYYSQIVNDFQKGDIAEGYSVSREKKESFPLTVTSAQKNPTAFYLCASRTIRAGELFFGEGSRLTVL.

The chain is built from TRBV6-1 and TRBJ1-2, with 7 bases matching TRBD1. Germline CDR1 MNHNS, CDR2 SASEGT. CDR3 length: 14 amino acids. V shed 8 bases and J 0 bases; nucleotides not matched to a gene: 6. The CDR3: CASLGTATNYGYTF. Here the CDR3 DNA reads TGTGCCAGCCTCGGGACAGCTACTAACTATGGCTACACCTTC.

The chain employs TRBV7-9 and TRBJ2-1, with 12 bases that match TRBD2. The CDR3 runs to 15 residues. Germline CDR1 SEHNR, CDR2 FQNEAQ (reference sequence). The junction had 6 bases not matched to a gene; V was cut back by 7 bases and J by 5 bases. The CDR3 is CASTLAGGRNNEQFF. The CDR3 nucleotides are TGTGCCAGCACCCTAGCGGGGGGGCGTAACAATGAGCAGTTCTTC.

The rearrangement links TRBV6-6 to TRBJ2-5, with D possibly being TRBD2 (6 bases). CDR3 size: 14 residues. Trimming stripped 0 bases from V and 2 bases from J, with 7 bases between. Germline V gives CDR1 MNHNY, CDR2 SVGAGI (reference sequence). In DNA form, the CDR3 reads TGTGCCAGCAGTTACTCGGGGGGTCAAGAGACCCAGTACTTC. Translated: CASSYSGGQETQYF.

The chain joins TRBV18 to TRBJ2-7; the D is unclear. Trimming pared 3 bases from V and 2 bases from J, leaving 8 bases between. The CDR3 sequence is 13 residues long. Germline V gene sequence: CDR1 KGHSH, CDR2 LQKENI. The CDR3 DNA reads as TGTGCCAGCTCACCGTCTCAGGCCTACGAGCAGTACTTC. It specifies CASSPSQAYEQYF.

This sequence joins TRBV5-4 and TRBJ2-5; D remains ambiguous. CDR3 length: 14 residues. Germline V CDR1 and CDR2: SGHNT, YYREEE (reference sequence). V lost 0 bases, J lost 5 bases, and 11 bases lay in between. CDR3 sequence (DNA): TGTGCCAGCAGCTTGGCGGTACAGCCGGAGACCCAGTACTTC. Protein sequence: CASSLAVQPETQYF.

This rearrangement joins TRBV28 to TRBJ2-3; 14 bases agree with TRBD2. V shed 8 bases, J shed 2 bases, and the junction held 6 bases outside the gene matches. In germline, CDR1 is MDHEN, CDR2 SYDVKM. CDR3 size: 16 residues. The CDR3 region has the DNA TGTGCCAGCCCTCGGACTAGCGGGGGGTTCACAGATACGCAGTATTTT. The encoded protein is CASPRTSGGFTDTQYF.

The chain carries TRBV2 and TRBJ1-1; TRBD1 agrees at 7 bases. Trimming cost V 7 bases and J 12 bases; bases outside gene matches: 11. The CDR3 spans 12 residues. Germline loops: CDR1 SNHLY, CDR2 FYNNEI. The CDR3 spells CASTPGQTRSFF. DNA for the CDR3: TGTGCCAGCACCCCGGGACAGACGAGGTCTTTCTTT.

This sequence joins TRBV27 and TRBJ1-5, with D maybe TRBD1 (6 bases). There are 15 residues in the CDR3. Trimming left V 5 bases short and J 3 bases short, with 14 bases between. The germline V gene has CDR1 MNHEY and CDR2 SMNVEV (reference sequence). The CDR3 DNA sequence: TGTGCCAGCAGTGCCGGGGGGGCCTTCAATCAGCCCCAGCATTTT. Protein product: CASSAGGAFNQPQHF.

In DNA, the CDR3 is TGTGCCAGCGCGAACGGGGGGGCCTACACCGGGGAGCTGTTTTTT. Translation: CASANGGAYTGELFF. The rearrangement links TRBV28 to TRBJ2-2; 8 positions match TRBD2. V lost 8 bases, J lost 3 bases, and 8 bases stayed unmatched. CDR1 is MDHEN and CDR2 is SYDVKM in the germline V gene. This CDR3 contains 15 residues. The variable domain in full, with the rest retrieved from reference TRBV28 and TRBJ2-2, is DVKVTQSSRYLVKRTGEKVFLECVQDMDHENMFWYRQDPGLGLRLIYFSYDVKMKEKGDIPEGYSVSREKKERFSLILESASTNQTSMYLCASANGGAYTGELFFGEGSRLTVL.

Concerning this clone: Other DNA sequences of this sample code for an identical CDR3. The chain joins TRBV2 to TRBJ1-6, with TRBD1 as a possible D gene (6 bases). The CDR3 sequence is 15 residues long. Germline CDR1 and CDR2: SNHLY and FYNNEI. V lost 6 bases and J 7 bases, leaving 16 bases between the germline ends. CDR3 nucleotide sequence: TGTGCCAGCAGGGGAATAGGGGGAATAAATTCACCCCTCCACTTT. Its protein product is CASRGIGGINSPLHF.

The gene calls are TRBV2 and TRBJ2-7; D not certain. The CDR3 is 13 amino acids. Trimming removed 6 bases from V and 0 bases from J, with 9 bases in between. Per the germline V gene, CDR1 is SNHLY and CDR2 is FYNNEI. The CDR3 spells CASRLILSYEQYF. DNA of the CDR3: TGTGCCAGCAGGTTAATCCTCTCCTACGAGCAGTACTTC.

The V call is TRBV6-1, the J call TRBJ1-5; 7 nucleotides align to TRBD1. The CDR3 runs 15 residues. After removal of 6 bases from V and 1 base from J, the junction contained 6 bases not matched to a gene. Looked up from germline, CDR1 is MNHNS and CDR2 is SASEGT. In nucleotides, the CDR3 is TGTGCCAGCAGGATACAGGGGATGAGCAATCAGCCCCAGCATTTT. Its translation: CASRIQGMSNQPQHF.

This chain joins TRBV6-1 and TRBJ2-4; D is possibly TRBD1 (5 bases). The CDR3 spans 15 residues. V was trimmed by 10 bases and J by 5 bases, leaving 21 bases between them. Germline-derived CDR1 and CDR2 are MNHNS and SASEGT. The DNA for the CDR3 is TGTGCCACCTCGGACGTCCGCTTAGGGGAAAACATTCAGTACTTC. Translating gives CATSDVRLGENIQYF.

The gene calls are TRBV28 and TRBJ1-4; TRBD1 aligns across 7 bases. V dropped 6 bases and J dropped 7; count of bases not matched to a gene: 8. The germline V gene encodes CDR1 MDHEN and CDR2 SYDVKM. This CDR3 is 14 amino acids long. CDR3 in DNA: TGTGCCAGCAGGCTCAGGGGGTTCGGTGAAAAACTGTTTTTT. It specifies CASRLRGFGEKLFF.

This rearrangement joins TRBV18 to TRBJ2-1; 9 nucleotides line up with TRBD1. Germline CDR1 KGHSH, CDR2 LQKENI. The CDR3 has 15 residues. The ends lost 4 bases at V and 9 bases at J; junction bases unmatched: 10. CDR3 sequence reads: CASSLRDRELGEQFF. The CDR3 DNA follows: TGTGCCAGCTCACTAAGGGACAGGGAATTGGGTGAGCAGTTCTTC.

The chain has TRBV6-4 and TRBJ1-2; 8 positions match TRBD1. Trimming removed 5 bases from V and 3 bases from J; junction bases left unmatched: 5. The CDR3 contains 14 residues. CDR1 is MRHNA and CDR2 is SNTAGT in the germline V gene. CDR3 amino acids: CASSLSTGDYGYTF. CDR3 nucleotide sequence: TGTGCCAGCAGTCTCTCGACAGGGGACTATGGCTACACCTTC.